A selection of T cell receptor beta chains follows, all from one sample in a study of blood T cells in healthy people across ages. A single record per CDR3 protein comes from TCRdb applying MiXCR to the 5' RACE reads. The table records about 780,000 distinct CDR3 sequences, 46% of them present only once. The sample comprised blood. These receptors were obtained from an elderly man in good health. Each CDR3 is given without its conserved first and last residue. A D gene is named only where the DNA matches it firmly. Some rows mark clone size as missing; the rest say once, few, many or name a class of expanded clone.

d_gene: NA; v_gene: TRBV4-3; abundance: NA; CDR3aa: ASSQDTGTTDAQY
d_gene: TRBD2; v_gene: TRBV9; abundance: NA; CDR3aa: TSSTSGRLDTQY
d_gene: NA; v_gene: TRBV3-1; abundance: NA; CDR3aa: ASSQDGAYGYT
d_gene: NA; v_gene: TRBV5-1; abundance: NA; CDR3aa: ASGVNGGGIHEQY
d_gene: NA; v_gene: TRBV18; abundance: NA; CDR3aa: ASSPPGPSNQPQH
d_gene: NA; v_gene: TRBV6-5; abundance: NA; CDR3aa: ASSYALTPGGEQF
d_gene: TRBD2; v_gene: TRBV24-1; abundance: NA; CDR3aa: ATSDATSGKLADTQY
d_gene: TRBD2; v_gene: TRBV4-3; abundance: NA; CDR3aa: VSSRGPGTSGRGEQF
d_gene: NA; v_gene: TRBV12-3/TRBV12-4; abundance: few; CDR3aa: ASSLGEFLRNEQF
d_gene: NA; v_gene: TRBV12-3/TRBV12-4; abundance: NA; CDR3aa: ASSFPGSRGYSNQPQH
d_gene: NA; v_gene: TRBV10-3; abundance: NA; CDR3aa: AISVTENQPQH
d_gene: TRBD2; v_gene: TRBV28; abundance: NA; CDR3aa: ASSLAGGRRGDTQY
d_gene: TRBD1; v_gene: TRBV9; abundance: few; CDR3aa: ASSDFPGQGGPQY
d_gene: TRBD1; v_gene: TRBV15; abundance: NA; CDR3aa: ATSSLGQAIYEQY
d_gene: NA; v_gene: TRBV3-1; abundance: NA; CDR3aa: ASSQAEESYEQY
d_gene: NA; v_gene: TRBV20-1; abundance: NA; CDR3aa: SAHFRVAGYGYT
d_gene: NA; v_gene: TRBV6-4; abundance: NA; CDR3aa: ASSGKGTGELF
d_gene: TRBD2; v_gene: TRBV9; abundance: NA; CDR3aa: ASSGVLAGLYNEQF
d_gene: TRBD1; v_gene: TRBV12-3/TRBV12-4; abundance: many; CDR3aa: ASSFGTGEGDTQY
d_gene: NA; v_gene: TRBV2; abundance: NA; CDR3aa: ASSEDRPNTEAF
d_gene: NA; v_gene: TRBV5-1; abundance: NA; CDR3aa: ASSKTLGGLNTEAF
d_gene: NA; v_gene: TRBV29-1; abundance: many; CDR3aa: SVETIPYNEQF
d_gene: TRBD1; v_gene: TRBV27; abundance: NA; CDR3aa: ASSTTGQGVNEKLF
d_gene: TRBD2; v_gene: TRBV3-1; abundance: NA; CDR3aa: ASSYGLATNTGELF
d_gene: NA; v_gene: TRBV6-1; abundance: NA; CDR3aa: ASSDGFSGANVLT
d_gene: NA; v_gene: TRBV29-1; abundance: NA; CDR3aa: SVSGGAHFGQY
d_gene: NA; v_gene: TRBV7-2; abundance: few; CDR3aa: ASSLGRAEETQY
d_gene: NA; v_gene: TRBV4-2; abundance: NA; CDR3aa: ASSQDSAAPGQPQH
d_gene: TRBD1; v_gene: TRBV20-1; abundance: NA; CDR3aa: SARDSGTVNYEQY
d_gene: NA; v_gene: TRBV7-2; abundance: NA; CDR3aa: ASSSNRGKGNEQF
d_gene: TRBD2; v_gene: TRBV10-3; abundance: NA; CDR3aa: AISQLAGGGEQF
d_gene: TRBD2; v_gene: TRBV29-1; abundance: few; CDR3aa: SIQSSGSTDTQY
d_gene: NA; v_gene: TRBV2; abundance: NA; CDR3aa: ASSEVGGGGNQPQH
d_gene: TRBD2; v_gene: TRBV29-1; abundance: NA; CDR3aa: SVTGTSWGTGELF
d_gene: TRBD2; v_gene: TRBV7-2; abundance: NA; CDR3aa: ASSSASGSNEQF
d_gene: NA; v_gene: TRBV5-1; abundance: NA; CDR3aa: ASSVQQTAYEQY
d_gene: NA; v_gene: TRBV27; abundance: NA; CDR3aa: ASSPSPHNEQF
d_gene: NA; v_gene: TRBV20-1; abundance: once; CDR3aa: SARRQVLGTDTQY
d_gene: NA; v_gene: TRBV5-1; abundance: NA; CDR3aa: ASSRDGANTGELF
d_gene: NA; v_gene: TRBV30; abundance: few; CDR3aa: AWSGPPGVHNEQF
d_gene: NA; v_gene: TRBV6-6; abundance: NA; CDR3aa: ASSASPGGYGYT
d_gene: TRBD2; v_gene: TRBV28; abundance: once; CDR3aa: ASSPGTSGRQKQY
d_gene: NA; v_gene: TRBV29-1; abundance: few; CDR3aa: SVGLGVFEAF
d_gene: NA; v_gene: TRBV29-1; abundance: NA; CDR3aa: SVEGLGPEAF
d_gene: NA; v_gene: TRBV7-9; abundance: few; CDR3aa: ASSRTGLYNEQF
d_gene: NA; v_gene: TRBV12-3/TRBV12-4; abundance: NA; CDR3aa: ASSVCRDYGYT
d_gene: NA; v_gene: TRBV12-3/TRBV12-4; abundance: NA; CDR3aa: ASSFFGEDEKLF
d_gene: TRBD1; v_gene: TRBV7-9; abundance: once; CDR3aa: ASSLQGALDSPLH
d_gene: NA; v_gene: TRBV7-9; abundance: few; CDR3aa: ASSLVRDPAEQF
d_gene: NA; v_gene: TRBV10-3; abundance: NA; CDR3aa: AISVGAPTDTQY
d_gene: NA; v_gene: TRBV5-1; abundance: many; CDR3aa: ASSREGIAEAF
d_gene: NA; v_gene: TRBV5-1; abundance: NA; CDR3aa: ASSSKLARVTDTQY
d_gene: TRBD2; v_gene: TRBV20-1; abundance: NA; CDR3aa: SASKLAGVYNEQF
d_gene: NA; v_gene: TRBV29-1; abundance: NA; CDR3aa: SVDFGEETQY
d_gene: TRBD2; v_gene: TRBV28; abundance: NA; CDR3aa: ASSIGGRIGNEQY